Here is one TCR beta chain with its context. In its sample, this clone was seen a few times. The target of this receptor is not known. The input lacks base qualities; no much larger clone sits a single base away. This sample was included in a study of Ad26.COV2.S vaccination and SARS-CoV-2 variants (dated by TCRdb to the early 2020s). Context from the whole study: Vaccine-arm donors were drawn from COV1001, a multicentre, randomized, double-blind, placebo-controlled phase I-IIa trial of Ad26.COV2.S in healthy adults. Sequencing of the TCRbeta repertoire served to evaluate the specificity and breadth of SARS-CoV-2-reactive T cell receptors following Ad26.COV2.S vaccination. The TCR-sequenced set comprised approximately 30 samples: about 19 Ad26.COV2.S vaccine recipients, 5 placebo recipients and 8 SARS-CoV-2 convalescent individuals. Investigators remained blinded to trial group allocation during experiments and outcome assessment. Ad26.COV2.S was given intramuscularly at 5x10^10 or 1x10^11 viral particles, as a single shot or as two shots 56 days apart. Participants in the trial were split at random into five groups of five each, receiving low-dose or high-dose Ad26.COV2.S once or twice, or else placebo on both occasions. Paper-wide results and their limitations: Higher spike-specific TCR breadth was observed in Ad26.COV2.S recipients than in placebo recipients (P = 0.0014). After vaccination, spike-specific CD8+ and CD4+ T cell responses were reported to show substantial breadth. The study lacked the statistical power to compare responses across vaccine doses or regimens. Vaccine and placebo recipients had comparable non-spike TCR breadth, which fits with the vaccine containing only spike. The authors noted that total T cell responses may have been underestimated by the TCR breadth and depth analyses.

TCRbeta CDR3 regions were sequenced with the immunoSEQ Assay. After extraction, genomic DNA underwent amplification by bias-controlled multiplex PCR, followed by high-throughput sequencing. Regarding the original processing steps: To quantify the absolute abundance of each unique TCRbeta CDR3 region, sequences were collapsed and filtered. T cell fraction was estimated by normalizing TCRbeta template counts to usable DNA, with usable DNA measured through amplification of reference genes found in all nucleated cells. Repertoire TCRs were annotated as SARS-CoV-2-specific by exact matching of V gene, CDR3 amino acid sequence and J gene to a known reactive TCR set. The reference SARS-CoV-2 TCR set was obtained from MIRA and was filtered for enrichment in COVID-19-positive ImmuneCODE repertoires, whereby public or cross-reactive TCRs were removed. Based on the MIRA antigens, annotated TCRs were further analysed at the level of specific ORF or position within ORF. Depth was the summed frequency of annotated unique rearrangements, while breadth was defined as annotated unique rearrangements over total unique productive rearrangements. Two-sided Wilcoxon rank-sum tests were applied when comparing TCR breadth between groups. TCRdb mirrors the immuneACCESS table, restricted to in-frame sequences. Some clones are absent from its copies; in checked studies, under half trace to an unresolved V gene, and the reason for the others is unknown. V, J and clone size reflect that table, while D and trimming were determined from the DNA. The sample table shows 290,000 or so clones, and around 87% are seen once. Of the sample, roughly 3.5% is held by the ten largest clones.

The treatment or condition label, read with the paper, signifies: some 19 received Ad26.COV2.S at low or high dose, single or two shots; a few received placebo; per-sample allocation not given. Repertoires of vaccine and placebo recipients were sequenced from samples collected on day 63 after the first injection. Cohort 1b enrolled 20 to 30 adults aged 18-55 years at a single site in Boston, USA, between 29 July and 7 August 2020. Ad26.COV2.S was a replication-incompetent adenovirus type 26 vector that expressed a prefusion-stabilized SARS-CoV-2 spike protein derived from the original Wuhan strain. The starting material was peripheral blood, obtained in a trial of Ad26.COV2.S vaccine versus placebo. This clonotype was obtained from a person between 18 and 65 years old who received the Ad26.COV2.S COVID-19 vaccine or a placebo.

The encoded CDR3 is CASSLSTGGEAFF. The DNA sequence reads TGTGCCAGCAGCTTAAGTACCGGAGGTGAAGCTTTCTTT. The receptor chain draws on TRBV7-3 and TRBJ1-1, with the D gene not clear enough to name. V was cut back by 1 base and J by 7 bases, leaving a gap of 10 bases between them. The CDR3 spans 13 residues, from the cysteine through the phenylalanine. Only the CDR3 region is kept as DNA, spanning 39 bases read in frame from base 1. Taken from the germline V gene, the CDR1 and CDR2 loops are SGHTA and FQGTGA.